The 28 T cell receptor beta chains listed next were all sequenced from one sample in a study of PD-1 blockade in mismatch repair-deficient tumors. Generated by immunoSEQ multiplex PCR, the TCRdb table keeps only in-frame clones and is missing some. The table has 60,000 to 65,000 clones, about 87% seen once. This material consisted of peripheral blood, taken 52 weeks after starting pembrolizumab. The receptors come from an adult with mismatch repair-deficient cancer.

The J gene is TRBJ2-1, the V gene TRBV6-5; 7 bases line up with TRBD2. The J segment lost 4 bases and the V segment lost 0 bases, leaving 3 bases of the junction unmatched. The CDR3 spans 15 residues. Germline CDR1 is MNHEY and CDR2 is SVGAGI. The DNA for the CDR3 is TGTGCCAGCAGTTACTCGCGAGCGGGGTACAATGAGCAGTTCTTC. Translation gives CASSYSRAGYNEQFF.

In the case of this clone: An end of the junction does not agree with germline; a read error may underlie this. Written as DNA, the CDR3 is TGTGCCAGCAGTTACTCGGGGACAGGGTGGGGCTGCACCTTC. Protein product: CASSYSGTGWGCTF. This sequence joins TRBV6-5 and TRBJ1-2; the match to TRBD1 covers 9 bases. CDR1 MNHEY and CDR2 SVGAGI come from the germline V gene. The CDR3 extends over 14 amino acids.

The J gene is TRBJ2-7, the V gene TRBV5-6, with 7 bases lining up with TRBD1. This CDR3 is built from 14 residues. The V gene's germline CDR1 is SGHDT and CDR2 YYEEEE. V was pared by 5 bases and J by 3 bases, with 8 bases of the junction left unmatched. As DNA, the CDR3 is TGTGCCAGCAGTAGAGGGACAGCGCGCTACGAGCAGTACTTC. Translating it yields CASSRGTARYEQYF.

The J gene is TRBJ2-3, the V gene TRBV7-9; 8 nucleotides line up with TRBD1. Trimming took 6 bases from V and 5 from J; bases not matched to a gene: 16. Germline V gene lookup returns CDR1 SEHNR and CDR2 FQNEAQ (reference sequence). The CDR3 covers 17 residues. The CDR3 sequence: CASRQPGQVQGLDTQYF. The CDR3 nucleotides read TGTGCCAGCAGACAACCGGGACAGGTGCAGGGTTTAGATACGCAGTATTTT.

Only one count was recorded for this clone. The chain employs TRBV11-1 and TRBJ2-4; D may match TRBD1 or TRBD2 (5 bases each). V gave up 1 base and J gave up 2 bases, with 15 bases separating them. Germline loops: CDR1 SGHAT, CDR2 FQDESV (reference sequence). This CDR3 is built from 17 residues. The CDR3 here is CASSLGQRGATKNIQYF. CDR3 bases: TGTGCCAGCAGCTTAGGTCAGAGGGGTGCTACCAAAAACATTCAGTACTTC.

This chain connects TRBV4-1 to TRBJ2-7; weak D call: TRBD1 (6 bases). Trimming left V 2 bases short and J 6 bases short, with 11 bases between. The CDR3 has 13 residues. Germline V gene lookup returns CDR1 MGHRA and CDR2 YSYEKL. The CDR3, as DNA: TGCGCCAGCAGCCAAAAGGGGGTCTCCGAGCAGTACTTC. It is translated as CASSQKGVSEQYF.

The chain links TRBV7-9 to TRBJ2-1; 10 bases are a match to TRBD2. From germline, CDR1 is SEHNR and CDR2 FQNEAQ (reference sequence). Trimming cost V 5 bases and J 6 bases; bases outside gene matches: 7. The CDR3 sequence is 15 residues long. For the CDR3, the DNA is TGTGCCAGCAGCCCCCCGGGACTAGCGTCCAATGAGCAGTTCTTC. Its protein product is CASSPPGLASNEQFF.

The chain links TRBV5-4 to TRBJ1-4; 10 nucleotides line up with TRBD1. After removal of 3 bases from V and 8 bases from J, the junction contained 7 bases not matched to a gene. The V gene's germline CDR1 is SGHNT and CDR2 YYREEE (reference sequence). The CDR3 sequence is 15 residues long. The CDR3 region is CASSSTGGAEEKLFF. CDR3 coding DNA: TGTGCCAGCAGCTCGACAGGGGGCGCCGAGGAAAAACTGTTTTTT.

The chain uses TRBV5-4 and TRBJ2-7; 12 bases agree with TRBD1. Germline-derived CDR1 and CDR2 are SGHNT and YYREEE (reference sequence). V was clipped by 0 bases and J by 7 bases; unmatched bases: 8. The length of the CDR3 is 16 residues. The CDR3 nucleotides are TGTGCCAGCAGCTTGGCGCAGGGACAGGGGGCGGGTGAGCAGTACTTC. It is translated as CASSLAQGQGAGEQYF. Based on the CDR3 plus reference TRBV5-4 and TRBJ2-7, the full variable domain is ETGVTQSPTHLIKTRGQQVTLRCSSQSGHNTVSWYQQALGQGPQFIFQYYREEENGRGNFPPRFSGLQFPNYSSELNVNALELDDSALYLCASSLAQGQGAGEQYFGPGTRLTVT.

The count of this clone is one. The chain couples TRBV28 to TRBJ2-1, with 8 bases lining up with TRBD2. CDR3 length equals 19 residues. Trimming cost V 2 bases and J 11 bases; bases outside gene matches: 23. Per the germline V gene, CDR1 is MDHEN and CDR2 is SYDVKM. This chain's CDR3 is CASSLTAGRLAPEWGKQFF. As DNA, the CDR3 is TGTGCCAGCAGTTTAACGGCCGGAAGACTAGCGCCAGAGTGGGGTAAGCAGTTCTTC.

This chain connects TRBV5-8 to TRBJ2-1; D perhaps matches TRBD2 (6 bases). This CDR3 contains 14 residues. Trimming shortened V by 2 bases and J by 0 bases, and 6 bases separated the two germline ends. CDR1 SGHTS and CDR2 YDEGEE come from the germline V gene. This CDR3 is CASSFGSSYNEQFF. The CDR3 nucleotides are TGTGCCAGCAGCTTCGGGAGCTCCTACAATGAGCAGTTCTTC.

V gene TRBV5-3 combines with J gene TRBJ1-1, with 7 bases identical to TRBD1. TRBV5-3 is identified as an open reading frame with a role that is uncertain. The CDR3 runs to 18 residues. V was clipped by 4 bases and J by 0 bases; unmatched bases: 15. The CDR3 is CARSANHRTGCMNTEAFF. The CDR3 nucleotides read TGTGCCAGAAGCGCAAACCATCGGACAGGTTGTATGAACACTGAAGCTTTCTTT.

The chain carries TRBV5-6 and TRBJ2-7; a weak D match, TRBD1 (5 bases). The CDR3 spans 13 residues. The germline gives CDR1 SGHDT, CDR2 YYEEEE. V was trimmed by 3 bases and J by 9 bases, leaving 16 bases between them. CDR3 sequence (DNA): TGTGCCAGCAGCTCCGCAGGGTGGGGCGGGCAGTACTTC. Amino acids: CASSSAGWGGQYF. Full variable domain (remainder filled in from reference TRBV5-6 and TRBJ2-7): DAGVTQSPTHLIKTRGQQVTLRCSPKSGHDTVSWYQQALGQGPQFIFQYYEEEERQRGNFPDRFSGHQFPNYSSELNVNALLLGDSALYLCASSSAGWGGQYFGPGTRLTVT.

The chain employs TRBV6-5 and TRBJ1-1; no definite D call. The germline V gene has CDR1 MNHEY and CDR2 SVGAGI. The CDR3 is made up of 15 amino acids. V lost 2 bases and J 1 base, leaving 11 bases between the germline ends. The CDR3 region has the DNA TGTGCCAGCAGTTACACTGGGATGGGGAACACTGAAGCTTTCTTT. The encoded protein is CASSYTGMGNTEAFF.

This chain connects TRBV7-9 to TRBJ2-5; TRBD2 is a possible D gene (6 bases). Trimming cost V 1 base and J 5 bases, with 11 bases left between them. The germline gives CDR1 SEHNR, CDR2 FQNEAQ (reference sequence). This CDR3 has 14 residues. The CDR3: CASSLVEGLETQYF. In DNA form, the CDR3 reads TGTGCCAGCAGCTTAGTGGAGGGTCTTGAGACCCAGTACTTC.

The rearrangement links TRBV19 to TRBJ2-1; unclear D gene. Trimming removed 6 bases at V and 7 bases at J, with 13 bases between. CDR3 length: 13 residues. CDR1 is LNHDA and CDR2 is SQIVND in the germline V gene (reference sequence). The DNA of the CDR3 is TGTGCCAGTAGCCTTCTGGTGAGGAATGAGCAGTTCTTC. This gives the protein CASSLLVRNEQFF.

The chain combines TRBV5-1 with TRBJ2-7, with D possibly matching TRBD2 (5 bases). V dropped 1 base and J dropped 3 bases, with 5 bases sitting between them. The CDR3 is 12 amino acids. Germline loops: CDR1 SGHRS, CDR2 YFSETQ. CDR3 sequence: CASSLRGYEQYF. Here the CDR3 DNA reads TGCGCCAGCAGCTTGCGGGGCTACGAGCAGTACTTC.

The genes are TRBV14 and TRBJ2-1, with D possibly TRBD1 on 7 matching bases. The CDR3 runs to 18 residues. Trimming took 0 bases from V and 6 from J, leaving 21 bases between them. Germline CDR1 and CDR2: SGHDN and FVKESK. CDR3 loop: CASSQDGRGAQRSNEQFF. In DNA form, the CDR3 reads TGTGCCAGCAGCCAAGATGGCAGGGGGGCTCAAAGGAGCAATGAGCAGTTCTTC.

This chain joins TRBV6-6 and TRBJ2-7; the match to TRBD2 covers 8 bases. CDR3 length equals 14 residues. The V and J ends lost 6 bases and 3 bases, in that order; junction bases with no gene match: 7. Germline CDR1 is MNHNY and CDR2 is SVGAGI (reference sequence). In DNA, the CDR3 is TGTGCCAGCAGCACCCCCACTAGCGGCTACGAGCAGTACTTC. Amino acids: CASSTPTSGYEQYF.

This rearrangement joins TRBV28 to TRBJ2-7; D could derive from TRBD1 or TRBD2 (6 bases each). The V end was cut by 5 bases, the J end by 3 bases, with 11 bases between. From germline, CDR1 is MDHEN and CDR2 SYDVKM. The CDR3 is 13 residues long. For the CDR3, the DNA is TGTGCCAGCAGTGGAGGGGGAGGCTACGAGCAGTACTTC. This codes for CASSGGGGYEQYF.

CDR3 DNA sequence: TGTGCCAGAACTATCGGACAGCAACGAACCGGGGAGCTGTTTTTT. Translated: CARTIGQQRTGELFF. The gene calls are TRBV6-5 and TRBJ2-2, with a possible D match to TRBD1 (6 bases). The CDR3 length is 15 residues. In germline, CDR1 is MNHEY, CDR2 SVGAGI. V was shortened by 9 bases and J by 5 bases, with 19 bases between the two germline ends.

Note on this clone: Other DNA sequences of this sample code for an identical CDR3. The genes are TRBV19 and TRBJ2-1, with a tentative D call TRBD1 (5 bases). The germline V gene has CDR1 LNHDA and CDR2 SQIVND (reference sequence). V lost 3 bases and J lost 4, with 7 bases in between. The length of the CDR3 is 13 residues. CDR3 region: CASSIRAYNEQFF. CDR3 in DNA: TGTGCCAGTAGTATCAGGGCATACAATGAGCAGTTCTTC.

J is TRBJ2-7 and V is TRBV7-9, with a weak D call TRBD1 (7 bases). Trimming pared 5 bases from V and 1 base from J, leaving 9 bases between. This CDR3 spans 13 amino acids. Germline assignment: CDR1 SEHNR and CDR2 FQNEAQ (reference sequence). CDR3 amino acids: CASSPGGSYEQYF. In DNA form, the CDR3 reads TGTGCCAGCAGCCCAGGGGGGTCCTACGAGCAGTACTTC.

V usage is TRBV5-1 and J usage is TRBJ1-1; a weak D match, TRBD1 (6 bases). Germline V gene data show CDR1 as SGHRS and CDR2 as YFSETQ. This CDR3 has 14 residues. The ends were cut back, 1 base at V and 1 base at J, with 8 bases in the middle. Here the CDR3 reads CASSLSGANTEAFF. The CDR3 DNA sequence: TGCGCCAGCAGCTTGTCGGGGGCGAACACTGAAGCTTTCTTT.

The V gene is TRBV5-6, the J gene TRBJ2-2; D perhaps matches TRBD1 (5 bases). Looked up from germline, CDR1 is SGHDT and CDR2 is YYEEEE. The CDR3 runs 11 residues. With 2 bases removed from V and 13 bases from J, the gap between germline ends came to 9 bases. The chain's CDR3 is CASSFGQRLFF. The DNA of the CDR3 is TGTGCCAGCAGCTTTGGACAACGGCTGTTTTTT. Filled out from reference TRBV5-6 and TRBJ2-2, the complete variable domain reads DAGVTQSPTHLIKTRGQQVTLRCSPKSGHDTVSWYQQALGQGPQFIFQYYEEEERQRGNFPDRFSGHQFPNYSSELNVNALLLGDSALYLCASSFGQRLFFGEGSRLTVL.

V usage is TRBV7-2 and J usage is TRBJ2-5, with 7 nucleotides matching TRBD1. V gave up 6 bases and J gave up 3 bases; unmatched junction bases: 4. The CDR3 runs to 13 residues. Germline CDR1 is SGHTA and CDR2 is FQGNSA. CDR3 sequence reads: CASSRGTEETQYF. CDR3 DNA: TGTGCCAGCAGTAGAGGGACAGAAGAGACCCAGTACTTC.

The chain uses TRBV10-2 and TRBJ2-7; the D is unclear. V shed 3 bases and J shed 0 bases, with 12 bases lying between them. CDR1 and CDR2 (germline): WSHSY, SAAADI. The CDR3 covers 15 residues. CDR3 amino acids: CASSDPDTVSYEQYF. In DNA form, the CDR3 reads TGCGCCAGCAGTGACCCCGACACTGTCTCCTACGAGCAGTACTTC.

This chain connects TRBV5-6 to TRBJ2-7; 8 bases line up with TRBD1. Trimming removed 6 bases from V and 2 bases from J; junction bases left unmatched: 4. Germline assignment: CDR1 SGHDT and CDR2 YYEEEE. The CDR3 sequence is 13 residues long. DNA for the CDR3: TGTGCCAGCAACGGGGACAGGCCCTACGAGCAGTACTTC. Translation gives CASNGDRPYEQYF.